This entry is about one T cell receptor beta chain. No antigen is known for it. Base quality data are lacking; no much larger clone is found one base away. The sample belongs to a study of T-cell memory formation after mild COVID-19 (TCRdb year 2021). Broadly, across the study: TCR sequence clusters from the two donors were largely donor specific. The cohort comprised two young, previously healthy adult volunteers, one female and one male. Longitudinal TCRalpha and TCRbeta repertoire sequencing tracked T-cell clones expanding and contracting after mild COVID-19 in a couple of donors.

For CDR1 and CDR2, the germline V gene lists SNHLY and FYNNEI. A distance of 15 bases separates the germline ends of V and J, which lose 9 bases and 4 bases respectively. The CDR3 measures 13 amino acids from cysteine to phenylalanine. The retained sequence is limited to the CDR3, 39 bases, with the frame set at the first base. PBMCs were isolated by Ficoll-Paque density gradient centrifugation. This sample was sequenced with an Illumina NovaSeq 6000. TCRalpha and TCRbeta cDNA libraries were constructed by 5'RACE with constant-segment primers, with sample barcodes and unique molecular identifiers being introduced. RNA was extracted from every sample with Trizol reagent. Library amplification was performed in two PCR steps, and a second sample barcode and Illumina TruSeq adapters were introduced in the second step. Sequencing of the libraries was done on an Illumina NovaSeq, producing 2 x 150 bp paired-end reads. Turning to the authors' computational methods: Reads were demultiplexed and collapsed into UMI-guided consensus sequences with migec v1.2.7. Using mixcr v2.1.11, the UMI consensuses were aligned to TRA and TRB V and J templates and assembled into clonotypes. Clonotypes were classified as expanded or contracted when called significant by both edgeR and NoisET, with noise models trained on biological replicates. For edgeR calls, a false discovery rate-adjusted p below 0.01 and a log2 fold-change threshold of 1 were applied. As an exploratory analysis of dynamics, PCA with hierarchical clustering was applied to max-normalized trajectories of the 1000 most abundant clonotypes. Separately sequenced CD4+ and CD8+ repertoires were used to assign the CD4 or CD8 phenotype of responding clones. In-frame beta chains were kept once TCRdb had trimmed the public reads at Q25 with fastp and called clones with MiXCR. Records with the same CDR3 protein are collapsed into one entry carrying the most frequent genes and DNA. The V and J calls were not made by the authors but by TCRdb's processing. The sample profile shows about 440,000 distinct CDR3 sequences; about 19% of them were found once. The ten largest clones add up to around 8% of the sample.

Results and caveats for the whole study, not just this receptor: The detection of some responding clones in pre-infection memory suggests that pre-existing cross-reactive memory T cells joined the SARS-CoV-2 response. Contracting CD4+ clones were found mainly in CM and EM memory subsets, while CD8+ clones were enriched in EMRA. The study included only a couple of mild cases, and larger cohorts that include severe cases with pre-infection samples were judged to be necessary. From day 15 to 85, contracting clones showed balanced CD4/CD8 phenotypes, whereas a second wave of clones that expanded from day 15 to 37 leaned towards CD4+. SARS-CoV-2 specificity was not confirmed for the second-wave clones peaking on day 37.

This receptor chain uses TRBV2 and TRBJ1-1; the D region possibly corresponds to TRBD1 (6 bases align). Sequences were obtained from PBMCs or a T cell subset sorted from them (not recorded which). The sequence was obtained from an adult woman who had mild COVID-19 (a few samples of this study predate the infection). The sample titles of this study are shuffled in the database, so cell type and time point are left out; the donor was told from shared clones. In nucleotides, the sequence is TGTGCCAGATCCAAGGGGGGAATCACTGAAGCTTTCTTT. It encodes CARSKGGITEAFF.